This TCR beta chain derives from a study of shared clonotypes between healthy human individuals. Only CD45RO-negative cells positively selected for CCR7 counted as naive CD8 cells, so terminally differentiated effector memory CD45RA+ cells were excluded. Study-level points and caveats: The authors sampled blood alone, and tissue repertoires likely differ. Generation probability values for non-shared clonotypes were lower than those for clonotypes shared by all four donors.

V lost 5 bases to trimming and J lost 3 bases, with 13 bases between them. CDR1 and CDR2 from the germline V gene are SNHLY and FYNNEI. The CDR3 has 15 amino acids. This clone was recorded once. The target antigen is unknown. The deep-level immunoSEQ assay was used. The assay was immunoSEQ multiplex PCR, and TCRdb's table has in-frame clones only and misses some. The repertoire holds some 2.1 million clones, with over 85% as singletons. V usage is TRBV2 and J usage is TRBJ1-4; D remains unclear. This clonotype originated in a man between 18 and 29 years old in good health. What was sequenced was naive CD8+ T cells sorted from blood. CDR3 nucleotides: TGTGCCAGCAGTAGTTCTCGAGGGCCTAATGAAAAACTGTTTTTT. This encodes CASSSSRGPNEKLFF. Looking up the rest from reference TRBV2 and TRBJ1-4 gives the full variable domain: EPEVTQTPSHQVTQMGQEVILRCVPISNHLYFYWYRQILGQKVEFLVSFYNNEISEKSEIFDDQFSVERPDGSNFTLKIRSTKLEDSAMYFCASSSSRGPNEKLFFGSGTQLSVL.